Following are 2 T cell receptor beta chains from one sample sequenced in a study of cytomegalovirus exposure and HLA in healthy donors. Both 60 Vbeta primers and 13 Jbeta primers went into the PCR. Profiled with immunoSEQ multiplex PCR; TCRdb holds only in-frame clones, not every one. The sample shows some 130,000 clones, around 78% of them seen only once. Sequenced input: PBMCs. The origin of the receptors is a young woman in good health and CMV-seronegative.

This clone turned up a few times. V is TRBV2 and J is TRBJ1-2, with TRBD1 identical over 12 bases. The V gene's germline CDR1 is SNHLY and CDR2 FYNNEI. This CDR3 is built from 14 residues. J was trimmed by 4 bases and V by 7 bases; bases with no gene match: 4. CDR3 sequence reads: CASNSGQGAYGYTF. The DNA for the CDR3 is TGTGCCAGCAACTCGGGACAGGGGGCCTATGGCTACACCTTC.

The rearrangement links TRBV19 to TRBJ1-2; 7 nucleotides line up with TRBD1. This CDR3 is built from 14 residues. Unmatched junction bases numbered 3, after V lost 5 bases and J lost 0 bases. Germline V gives CDR1 LNHDA, CDR2 SQIVND (reference sequence). CDR3 amino acids: CASSPGQTNYGYTF. The CDR3 nucleotides are TGTGCCAGTAGTCCGGGACAGACTAACTATGGCTACACCTTC.